Presented here are 10 T cell receptor beta chains from one specimen sequenced in a study of patients and donors after allogeneic stem cell transplantation. A single record per CDR3 protein comes from TCRdb applying MiXCR to the RT-PCR reads. The sample consists of approximately 170,000 distinct CDR3 sequences, roughly 24% of them appearing once. Sequenced material: blood, either unsorted or a sorted T cell fraction (not recorded which). All receptors come from a human donor who was either an allogeneic HSCT recipient or a stem cell or donor lymphocyte infusion donor (not recorded which). It is not recorded whose cells these are; they may come from a transplant donor.

This clonotype was observed a few times. This chain links TRBV5-1 with TRBJ2-1, with D hard to call. V lost 0 bases and J 5 bases, leaving 9 bases between the germline ends. The CDR3 is made up of 14 amino acids. Germline V gene lookup returns CDR1 SGHRS and CDR2 YFSETQ. The CDR3 coding sequence is TGCGCCAGCAGCTTGGCGCAGGCAAACAATGAGCAGTTCTTC. Translated, it gives CASSLAQANNEQFF.

This clonotype was observed many times. The chain links TRBV12-3 or TRBV12-4 to TRBJ2-1; tentatively, D is TRBD2 (6 bases). V dropped 6 bases and J dropped 5 bases, with 17 bases sitting between them. The CDR3 runs to 15 residues. This CDR3 reads CASSYQSGFDNEQFF. The CDR3 DNA reads TGTGCCAGCAGCTACCAAAGCGGGTTTGACAATGAGCAGTTCTTC.

The V and J genes are TRBV3-1 and TRBJ2-1, with TRBD2 matching 9 bases. Unmatched junction bases numbered 2, after V lost 0 bases and J lost 5 bases. This CDR3 region has 15 residues. The germline CDR1 and CDR2 sequences are LGHDT and YNNKEL (reference sequence). The CDR3 sequence is CASSQDGTSNNEQFF. CDR3 nucleotide sequence: TGTGCCAGCAGCCAAGATGGGACTAGCAACAATGAGCAGTTCTTC.

This clonotype was recorded many times. The chain carries TRBV12-5 and TRBJ1-1; maybe TRBD1 (5 bases). Trimming took 2 bases from V and 8 from J, leaving 12 bases between them. The CDR3 has 13 amino acids. The germline gives CDR1 LGHNT, CDR2 FRNRAP. CDR3 protein: CASGLLQWTEAFF. The CDR3 DNA reads as TGTGCTAGTGGTTTGCTGCAGTGGACAGAAGCTTTCTTT.

The V call is TRBV6-2 or TRBV6-3, the J call TRBJ2-1; TRBD2 matches 12 bases. Germline values: CDR1 MNHEY, CDR2 SVGEGT. The CDR3 sequence is 15 residues long. V was clipped by 5 bases and J by 4 bases; unmatched bases: 3. In DNA, the CDR3 is TGTGCCAGCAGTCTAGCGGGAGGGGAATACAATGAGCAGTTCTTC. It specifies CASSLAGGEYNEQFF.

The V call is TRBV5-5, the J call TRBJ2-7; 10 nucleotides match TRBD2. The CDR3 length is 15 residues. Unmatched junction bases numbered 11, after V lost 2 bases and J lost 9 bases. Germline V CDR1 and CDR2: SGHKS, YYEKEE (reference sequence). CDR3 in amino acids: CASSFSPSGSFVQYF. CDR3 sequence (DNA): TGTGCCAGCAGCTTTTCACCTAGCGGGAGCTTTGTGCAGTACTTC.

CDR3 sequence reads: CASSEVGSLNTEAFF. In DNA form, the CDR3 reads TGTGCCAGCAGTGAAGTCGGGTCCCTGAACACTGAAGCTTTCTTT. This rearrangement joins TRBV25-1 to TRBJ1-1; D call uncertain. Germline lookup yields CDR1 MGHDK and CDR2 SYGVNS. CDR3 length equals 15 residues. Between the trimmed V and J ends, which lost 2 bases and 0 bases, there was a span of 10 bases.

This clonotype was seen a few times. The rearrangement uses TRBV5-1 and TRBJ2-5; D might be TRBD2 (5 bases). The V and J ends lost 4 bases and 7 bases respectively, with 14 bases between them. This CDR3 comprises 13 residues. CDR1 is SGHRS and CDR2 is YFSETQ in the germline V gene. The DNA of the CDR3 is TGCGCCAGCAGCCCGGACTCATCGGGGACCCAGTACTTC. It specifies CASSPDSSGTQYF.

This clonotype was picked up a small number of times. The chain couples TRBV5-1 to TRBJ2-7; D is unclear. This CDR3 has 13 residues. Trimming stripped 2 bases from V and 3 bases from J, with 9 bases between. Germline CDR1 and CDR2: SGHRS and YFSETQ. CDR3 in DNA: TGCGCCAGCAGCTTTGACAAGTTCTACGAGCAGTACTTC. Translating it yields CASSFDKFYEQYF.

The chain uses TRBV6-6 and TRBJ2-7, with D uncertain. The CDR3 is made up of 11 amino acids. The V gene lost 4 bases and the J gene lost 9 bases, with 10 bases spanning the gap. Germline CDR1 is MNHNY and CDR2 is SVGAGI (reference sequence). The CDR3 spells CASSSGTAQYF. CDR3 in DNA: TGTGCCAGCAGTTCCGGCACAGCGCAGTACTTC.